The following is a T cell receptor beta chain sequence with its context. The data originate from a study of blood T cell repertoires in COVID-19. The CDR3 consists of 15 residues. V was clipped by 6 bases and J by 3 bases; unmatched bases: 8. From germline, CDR1 is KGHDR and CDR2 SFDVKD. Libraries were prepared by immunoSEQ multiplex PCR; TCRdb keeps only in-frame clonotypes and omits some of them. The sample has tens of thousands of clones; about four fifths are singletons. Sequences were obtained from peripheral blood. The sequence was obtained from a woman between 70 and 85 years old with acute or convalescent COVID-19. This chain links TRBV24-1 with TRBJ2-7, with 9 nucleotides matching TRBD1. The CDR3 spells CATSSPGQGVYEQYF. DNA for the CDR3: TGTGCCACCAGTTCTCCGGGACAGGGAGTCTACGAGCAGTACTTC.